This T cell receptor (beta chain) was profiled in a study of T cell responses to AZD1222 COVID-19 vaccine. The wider study: Pooled samples include second doses given at about 4 or 12 weeks.

Study-wide points: After two AZD1222 doses, spike-specific TCR breadth and depth rose versus day 0. The sample set comprised mostly white British donors with more females, and clonal diversity was possibly underestimated.

The data were produced by immunoSEQ multiplex PCR, yet TCRdb's version contains in-frame clones alone and is incomplete. In the table there are roughly 95,000 clones, roughly 90% of which are singletons. The ends were cut back, 6 bases at V and 6 bases at J, with 12 bases in the middle. This CDR3 has 14 residues. Germline assignment: CDR1 MNHEY and CDR2 SMNVEV (reference sequence). Details on this clone: What it binds is not known.

The sequence was obtained from an adult in good health. The sequences come from peripheral blood, collected on day 0 of AZD1222 vaccination. The chain couples TRBV27 to TRBJ1-6; a weak D match, TRBD1 (5 bases). The CDR3 loop is CASRGGPLNSPLHF. The DNA for the CDR3 is TGTGCCAGCAGGGGGGGACCGCTTAATTCACCCCTCCACTTT.